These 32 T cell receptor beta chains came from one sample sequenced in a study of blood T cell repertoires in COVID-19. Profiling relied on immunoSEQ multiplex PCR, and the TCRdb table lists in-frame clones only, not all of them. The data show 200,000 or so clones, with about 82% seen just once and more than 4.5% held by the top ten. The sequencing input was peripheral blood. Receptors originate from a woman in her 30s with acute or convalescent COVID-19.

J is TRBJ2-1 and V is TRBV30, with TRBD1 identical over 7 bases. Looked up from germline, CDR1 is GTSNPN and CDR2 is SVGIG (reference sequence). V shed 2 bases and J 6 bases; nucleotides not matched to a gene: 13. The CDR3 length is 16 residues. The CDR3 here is CAWSFNRMDRFNEQFF. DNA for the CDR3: TGTGCCTGGAGTTTTAATCGGATGGACAGGTTCAATGAGCAGTTCTTC.

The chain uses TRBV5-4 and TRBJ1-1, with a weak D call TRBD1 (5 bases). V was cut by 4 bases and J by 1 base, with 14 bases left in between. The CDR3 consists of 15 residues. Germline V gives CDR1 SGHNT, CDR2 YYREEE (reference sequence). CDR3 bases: TGTGCCAGCAGCGGGGCTGGGCGGAGGAACACTGAAGCTTTCTTT. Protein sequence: CASSGAGRRNTEAFF.

CDR3 coding DNA: TGTGCCAGCTCACCAAATGCAGTTCAGGGCGATGGCTACACCTTC. Amino acids: CASSPNAVQGDGYTF. This chain joins TRBV18 and TRBJ1-2; a weak D match, TRBD1 (5 bases). The V end was cut by 2 bases, the J end by 6 bases, with 16 bases between. The CDR3 totals 15 residues. Germline V gene sequence: CDR1 KGHSH, CDR2 LQKENI.

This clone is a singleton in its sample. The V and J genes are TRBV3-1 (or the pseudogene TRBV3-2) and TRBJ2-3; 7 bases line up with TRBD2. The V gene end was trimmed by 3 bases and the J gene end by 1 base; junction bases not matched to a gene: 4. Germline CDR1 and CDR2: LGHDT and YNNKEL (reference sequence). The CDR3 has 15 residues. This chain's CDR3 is CASSQSGAGTDTQYF. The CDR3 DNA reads TGTGCCAGCAGCCAGAGCGGGGCGGGCACAGATACGCAGTATTTT.

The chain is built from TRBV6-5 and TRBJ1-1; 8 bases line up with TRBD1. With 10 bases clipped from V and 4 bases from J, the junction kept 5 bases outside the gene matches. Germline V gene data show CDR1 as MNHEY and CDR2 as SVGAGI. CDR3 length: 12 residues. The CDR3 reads CATRTGLTEAFF. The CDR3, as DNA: TGTGCCACGAGGACAGGGCTCACTGAAGCTTTCTTT.

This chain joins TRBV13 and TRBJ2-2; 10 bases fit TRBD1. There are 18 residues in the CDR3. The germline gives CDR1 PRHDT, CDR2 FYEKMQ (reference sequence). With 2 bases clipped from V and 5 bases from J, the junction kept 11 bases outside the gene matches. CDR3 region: CASSLRGQGPAATGELFF. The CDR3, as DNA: TGTGCCAGCAGCTTAAGGGGACAGGGGCCCGCCGCGACCGGGGAGCTGTTTTTT.

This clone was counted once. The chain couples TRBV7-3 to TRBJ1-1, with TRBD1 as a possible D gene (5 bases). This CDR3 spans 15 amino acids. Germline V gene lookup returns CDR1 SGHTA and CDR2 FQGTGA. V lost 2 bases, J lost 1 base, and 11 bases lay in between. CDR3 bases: TGTGCCAGCAGCTTAGCCGGGACTCGGAACACTGAAGCTTTCTTT. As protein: CASSLAGTRNTEAFF.

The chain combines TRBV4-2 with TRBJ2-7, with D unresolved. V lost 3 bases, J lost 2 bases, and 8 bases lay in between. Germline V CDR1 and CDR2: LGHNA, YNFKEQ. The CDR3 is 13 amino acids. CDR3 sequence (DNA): TGTGCCAGCAGCCACCCTGGAGCCTACGAGCAGTACTTC. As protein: CASSHPGAYEQYF.

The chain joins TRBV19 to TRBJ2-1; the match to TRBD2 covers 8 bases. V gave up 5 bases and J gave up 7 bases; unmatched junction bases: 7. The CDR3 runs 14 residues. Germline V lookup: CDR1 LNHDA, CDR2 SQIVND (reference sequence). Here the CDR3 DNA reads TGTGCCAGTAGTCCCGGACTAGCTCGGAATGAGCAGTTCTTC. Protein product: CASSPGLARNEQFF. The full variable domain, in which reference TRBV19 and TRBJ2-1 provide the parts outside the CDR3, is DGGITQSPKYLFRKEGQNVTLSCEQNLNHDAMYWYRQDPGQGLRLIYYSQIVNDFQKGDIAEGYSVSREKKESFPLTVTSAQKNPTAFYLCASSPGLARNEQFFGPGTRLTVL.

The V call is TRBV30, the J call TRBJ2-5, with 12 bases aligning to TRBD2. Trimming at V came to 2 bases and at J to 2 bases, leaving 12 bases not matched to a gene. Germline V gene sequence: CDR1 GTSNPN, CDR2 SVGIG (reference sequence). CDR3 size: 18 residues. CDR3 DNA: TGTGCCTGGAGTCCCCTCCGCCTAGCGGGAGGGCAACAAGAGACCCAGTACTTC. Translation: CAWSPLRLAGGQQETQYF. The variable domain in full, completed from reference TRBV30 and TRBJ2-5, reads SQTIHQWPATLVQPVGSPLSLECTVEGTSNPNLYWYRQAAGRGLQLLFYSVGIGQISSEVPQNLSASRPQDRQFILSSKKLLLSDSGFYLCAWSPLRLAGGQQETQYFGPGTRLLVL.

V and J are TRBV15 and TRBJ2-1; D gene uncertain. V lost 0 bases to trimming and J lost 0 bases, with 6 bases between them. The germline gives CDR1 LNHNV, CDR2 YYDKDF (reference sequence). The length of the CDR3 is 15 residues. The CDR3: CATSRERSSYNEQFF. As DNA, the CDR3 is TGTGCCACCAGCAGAGAGCGTAGCTCCTACAATGAGCAGTTCTTC.

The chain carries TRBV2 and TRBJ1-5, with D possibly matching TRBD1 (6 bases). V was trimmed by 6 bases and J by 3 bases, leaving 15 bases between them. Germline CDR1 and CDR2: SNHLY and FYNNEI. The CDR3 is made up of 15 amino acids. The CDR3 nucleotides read TGTGCCAGCAGAGCCCAGGGGTTGGACAATCAGCCCCAGCATTTT. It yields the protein CASRAQGLDNQPQHF.

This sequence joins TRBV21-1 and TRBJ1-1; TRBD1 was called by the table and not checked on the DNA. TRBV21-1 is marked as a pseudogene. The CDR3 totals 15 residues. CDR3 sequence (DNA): TGTGCCAGCAGCATTCGACAGGGGAAGGTTACTGAAGCTTTCTTT. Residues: CASSIRQGKVTEAFF.

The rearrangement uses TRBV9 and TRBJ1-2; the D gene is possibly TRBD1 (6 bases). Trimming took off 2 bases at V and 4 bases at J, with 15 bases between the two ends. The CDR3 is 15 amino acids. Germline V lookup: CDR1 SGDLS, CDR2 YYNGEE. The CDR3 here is CASSVGGGPFYGYTF. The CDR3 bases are TGTGCCAGCAGCGTTGGTGGGGGCCCCTTCTATGGCTACACCTTC.

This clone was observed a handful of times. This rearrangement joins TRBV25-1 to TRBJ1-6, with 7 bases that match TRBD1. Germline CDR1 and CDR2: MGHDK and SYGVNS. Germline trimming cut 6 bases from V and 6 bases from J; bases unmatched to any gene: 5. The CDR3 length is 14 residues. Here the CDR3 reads CASRAGTVNSPLHF. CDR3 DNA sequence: TGTGCCAGCAGAGCCGGGACAGTTAATTCACCCCTCCACTTT.

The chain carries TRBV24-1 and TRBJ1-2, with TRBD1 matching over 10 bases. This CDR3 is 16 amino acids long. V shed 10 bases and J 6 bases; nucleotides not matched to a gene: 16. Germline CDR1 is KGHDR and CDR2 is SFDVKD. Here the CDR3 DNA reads TGTGCCACAAACCGACAGGGGGCTAACCCGCTAAATGGCTACACCTTC. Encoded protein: CATNRQGANPLNGYTF.

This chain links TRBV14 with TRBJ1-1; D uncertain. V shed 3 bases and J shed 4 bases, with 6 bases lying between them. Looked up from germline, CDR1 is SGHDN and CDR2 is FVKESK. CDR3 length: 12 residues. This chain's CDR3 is CASSHIPTEAFF. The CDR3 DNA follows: TGTGCCAGCAGCCATATCCCCACTGAAGCTTTCTTT.

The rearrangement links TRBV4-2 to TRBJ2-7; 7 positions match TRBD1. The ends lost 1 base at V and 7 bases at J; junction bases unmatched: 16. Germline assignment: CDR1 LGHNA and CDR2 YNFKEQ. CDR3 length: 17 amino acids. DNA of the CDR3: TGTGCCAGCAGCCAAGGTTATCCTCTGGACAGGTCCGTAGAGCAGTACTTC. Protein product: CASSQGYPLDRSVEQYF.

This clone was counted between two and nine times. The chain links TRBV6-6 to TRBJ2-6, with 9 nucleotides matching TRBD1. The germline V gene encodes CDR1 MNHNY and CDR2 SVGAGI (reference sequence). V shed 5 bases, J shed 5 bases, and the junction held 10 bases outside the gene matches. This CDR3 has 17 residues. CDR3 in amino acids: CASSPGTGSFRANVLTF. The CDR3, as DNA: TGTGCCAGCAGTCCCGGGACAGGGTCCTTTAGGGCCAACGTCCTGACTTTC.

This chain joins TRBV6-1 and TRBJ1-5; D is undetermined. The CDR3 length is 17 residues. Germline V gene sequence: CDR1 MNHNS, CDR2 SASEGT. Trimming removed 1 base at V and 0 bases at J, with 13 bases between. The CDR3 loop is CASSEGSRKNSNQPQHF. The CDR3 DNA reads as TGTGCCAGCAGTGAAGGGTCCAGGAAGAATAGCAATCAGCCCCAGCATTTT.

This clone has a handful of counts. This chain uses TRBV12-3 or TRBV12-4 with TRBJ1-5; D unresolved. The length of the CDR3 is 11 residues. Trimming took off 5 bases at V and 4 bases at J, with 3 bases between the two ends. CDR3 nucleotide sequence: TGTGCCAGCAGTCTAAATCAGCCCCAGCATTTT. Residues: CASSLNQPQHF.

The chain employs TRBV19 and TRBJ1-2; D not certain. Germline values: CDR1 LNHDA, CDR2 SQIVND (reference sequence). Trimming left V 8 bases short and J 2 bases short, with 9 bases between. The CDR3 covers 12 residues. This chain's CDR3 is CASQTRNYGYTF. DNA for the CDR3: TGTGCCAGTCAGACGAGGAACTATGGCTACACCTTC.

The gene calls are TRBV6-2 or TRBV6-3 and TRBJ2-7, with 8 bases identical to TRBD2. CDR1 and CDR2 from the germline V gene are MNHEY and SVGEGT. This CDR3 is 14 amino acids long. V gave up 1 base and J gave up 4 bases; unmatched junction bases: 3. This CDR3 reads CASSYLRGGYEQYF. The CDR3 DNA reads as TGTGCCAGCAGTTACTTACGGGGGGGATACGAGCAGTACTTC.

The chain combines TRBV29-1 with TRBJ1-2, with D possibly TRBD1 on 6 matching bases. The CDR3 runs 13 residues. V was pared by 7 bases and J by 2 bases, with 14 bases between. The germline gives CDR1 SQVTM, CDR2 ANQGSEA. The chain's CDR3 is CSASDSLNYGYTF. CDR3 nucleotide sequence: TGCAGCGCGTCGGACAGTTTAAACTATGGCTACACCTTC.

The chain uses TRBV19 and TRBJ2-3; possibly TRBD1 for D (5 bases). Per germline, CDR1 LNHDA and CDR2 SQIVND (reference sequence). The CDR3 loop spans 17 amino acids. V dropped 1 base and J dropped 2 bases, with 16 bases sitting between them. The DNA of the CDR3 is TGTGCCAGTAGTATAGGGACCTCAGGGCGGAACACAGATACGCAGTATTTT. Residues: CASSIGTSGRNTDTQYF.

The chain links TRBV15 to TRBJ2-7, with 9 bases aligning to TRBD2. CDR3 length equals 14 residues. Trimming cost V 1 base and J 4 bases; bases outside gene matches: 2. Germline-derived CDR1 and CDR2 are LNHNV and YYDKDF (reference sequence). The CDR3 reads CATSRVAGEYEQYF. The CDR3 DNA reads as TGTGCCACCAGCAGAGTAGCGGGAGAGTACGAGCAGTACTTC.

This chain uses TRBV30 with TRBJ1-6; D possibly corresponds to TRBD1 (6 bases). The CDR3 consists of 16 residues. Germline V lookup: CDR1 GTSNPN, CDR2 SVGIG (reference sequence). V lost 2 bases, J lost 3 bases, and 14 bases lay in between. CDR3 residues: CAWSPIGTYYNSPLHF. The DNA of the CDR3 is TGTGCCTGGAGTCCAATAGGGACATACTATAATTCACCCCTCCACTTT.

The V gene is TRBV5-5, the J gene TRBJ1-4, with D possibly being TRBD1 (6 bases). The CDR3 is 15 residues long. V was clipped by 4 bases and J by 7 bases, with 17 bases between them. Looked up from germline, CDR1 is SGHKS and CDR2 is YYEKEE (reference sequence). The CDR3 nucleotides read TGTGCCAGCAGCCCCGCGGGGGGGCGAGGTGAAAAACTGTTTTTT. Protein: CASSPAGGRGEKLFF.

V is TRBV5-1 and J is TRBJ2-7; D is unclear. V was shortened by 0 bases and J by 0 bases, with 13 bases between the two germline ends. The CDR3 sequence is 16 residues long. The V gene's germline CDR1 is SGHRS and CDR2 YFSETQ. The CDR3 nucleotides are TGCGCCAGCAGCTTGGCCGGCAGACAAAGCTCCTACGAGCAGTACTTC. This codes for CASSLAGRQSSYEQYF.

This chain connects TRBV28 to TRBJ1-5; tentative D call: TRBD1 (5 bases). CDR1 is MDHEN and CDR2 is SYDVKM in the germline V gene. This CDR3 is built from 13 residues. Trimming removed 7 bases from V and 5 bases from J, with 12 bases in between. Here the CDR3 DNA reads TGTGCCAGCAAGGAGGGGATACATCAGCCCCAGCATTTT. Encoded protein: CASKEGIHQPQHF.

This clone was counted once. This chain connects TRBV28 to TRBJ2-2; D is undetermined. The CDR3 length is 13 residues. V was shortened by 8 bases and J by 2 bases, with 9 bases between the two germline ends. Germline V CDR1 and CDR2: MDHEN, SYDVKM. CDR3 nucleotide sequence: TGTGCCAGCCATTACACCAACACCGGGGAGCTGTTTTTT. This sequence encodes CASHYTNTGELFF.

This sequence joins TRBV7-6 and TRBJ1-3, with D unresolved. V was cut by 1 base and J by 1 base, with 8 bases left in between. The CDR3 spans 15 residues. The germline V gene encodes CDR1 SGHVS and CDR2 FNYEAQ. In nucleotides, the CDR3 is TGTGCCAGCAGCTTAGAGGCGGGGTCTGGAAACACCATATATTTT. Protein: CASSLEAGSGNTIYF.